This TCR beta chain emerged from a study of cytomegalovirus exposure and HLA in healthy donors. The PCR ran on 60 Vbeta and 13 Jbeta primers. The assay was immunoSEQ multiplex PCR, and TCRdb's table has in-frame clones only and misses some. This sample yields 200,000 or so clones, of which around four fifths are seen a single time; 0.8% belongs to the top ten. The CDR3 spans 14 residues. Per the germline V gene, CDR1 is MNHEY and CDR2 is SVGAGI. Trimming at V came to 6 bases and at J to 4 bases, leaving 7 bases not matched to a gene. The chain recombines TRBV6-5 with TRBJ2-3; TRBD1 matches 7 bases. Sequenced: PBMCs. This receptor was taken from a woman aged 18-29 years in good health and CMV-seronegative. This chain's CDR3 is CASSKVTGPDTQYF. CDR3 DNA: TGTGCCAGCAGCAAAGTGACAGGGCCAGATACGCAGTATTTT.